These 8 T cell receptor beta chains share one sample of origin, sequenced in a study of blood T cells in healthy people across ages. Through a sample-barcoded 5' primer and a J-beta primer mix, a second PCR was run for roughly 6 to 12 cycles. TCRdb fed the 5' RACE reads into MiXCR, producing one record per CDR3 protein. The sample has approximately 940,000 distinct CDR3 sequences; roughly 50% are singletons. Sequencing was performed on blood. These receptors came from a man under 40 in good health.

The rearrangement joins TRBV7-9 to TRBJ2-3; 8 bases align to TRBD1. Germline assignment: CDR1 SEHNR and CDR2 FQNEAQ (reference sequence). The CDR3 loop spans 15 amino acids. Losses at the gene ends were 5 bases for V and 3 bases for J; bases not matched to a gene: 7. The CDR3 sequence: CASSGQGANTDTQYF. CDR3 sequence (DNA): TGTGCCAGCAGCGGGCAGGGGGCGAATACAGATACGCAGTATTTT.

The rearrangement uses TRBV7-9 and TRBJ1-4, with 8 bases matching TRBD1. CDR3 length: 15 residues. V dropped 5 bases and J dropped 4; count of bases not matched to a gene: 6. Per germline, CDR1 SEHNR and CDR2 FQNEAQ (reference sequence). CDR3 sequence reads: CASSIDRGLNEKLFF. The CDR3 nucleotides read TGTGCCAGCAGCATCGACAGGGGCCTTAATGAAAAACTGTTTTTT.

The chain carries TRBV7-2 and TRBJ2-3, with TRBD2 matching over 11 bases. V dropped 5 bases and J dropped 5; count of bases not matched to a gene: 6. The germline CDR1 and CDR2 sequences are SGHTA and FQGNSA. The length of the CDR3 is 15 residues. CDR3 amino acids: CASSGSGGALDTQYF. The CDR3 DNA reads TGTGCCAGCAGCGGTAGCGGGGGGGCCTTAGATACGCAGTATTTT.

The rearrangement links TRBV24-1 to TRBJ2-7; tentative D call: TRBD2 (6 bases). With the DNA end fitting TRBJ2-5 better, the J assignment may be wrong. Germline V lookup: CDR1 KGHDR, CDR2 SFDVKD. The CDR3 is made up of 14 amino acids. In DNA form, the CDR3 reads TGTGCCACCAGTGATACCGGACTACTAGAGACCCAGTACTTC. Translation gives CATSDTGLLETQYF.

The table lists this clonotype with a count of one. The rearrangement joins TRBV2 to TRBJ2-7; D is unclear. Trimming removed 7 bases at V and 0 bases at J, with 13 bases between. Germline loops: CDR1 SNHLY, CDR2 FYNNEI. The CDR3 sequence is 14 residues long. CDR3 nucleotide sequence: TGTGCCAGCATCGGGCTCGTAGGCTCCTACGAGCAGTACTTC. Translating it yields CASIGLVGSYEQYF. Full variable domain (missing parts from reference TRBV2 and TRBJ2-7): EPEVTQTPSHQVTQMGQEVILRCVPISNHLYFYWYRQILGQKVEFLVSFYNNEISEKSEIFDDQFSVERPDGSNFTLKIRSTKLEDSAMYFCASIGLVGSYEQYFGPGTRLTVT.

This clonotype has only a few counts. The chain employs TRBV11-3 and TRBJ2-5; weak D call: TRBD2 (7 bases). The CDR3 covers 13 residues. Trimming stripped 4 bases from V and 10 bases from J, with 16 bases between. Germline V lookup: CDR1 SGHNT, CDR2 YENEEA. The chain's CDR3 is CASSSGGLSHQYF. CDR3 bases: TGTGCCAGCAGCTCGGGGGGCCTAAGTCACCAGTACTTC.

The chain recombines TRBV6-1 with TRBJ2-7; 8 bases line up with TRBD2. Germline V lookup: CDR1 MNHNS, CDR2 SASEGT. CDR3 length equals 14 residues. The V segment lost 2 bases and the J segment 6 bases; nucleotides outside the gene matches: 6. As DNA, the CDR3 is TGTGCCAGCAGTGAAACCGGGGGGGCTCTCGAGCAGTACTTC. Translating it yields CASSETGGALEQYF.

This clonotype was counted between two and nine times. The genes are TRBV12-3 or TRBV12-4 and TRBJ2-1, with TRBD2 matching over 12 bases. The junction had 5 bases not matched to a gene; V was cut back by 5 bases and J by 15 bases. The CDR3 totals 12 residues. In DNA, the CDR3 is TGTGCCAGCAGTACGACTAGCGGGGGTTCGTTCTTC. Protein: CASSTTSGGSFF.